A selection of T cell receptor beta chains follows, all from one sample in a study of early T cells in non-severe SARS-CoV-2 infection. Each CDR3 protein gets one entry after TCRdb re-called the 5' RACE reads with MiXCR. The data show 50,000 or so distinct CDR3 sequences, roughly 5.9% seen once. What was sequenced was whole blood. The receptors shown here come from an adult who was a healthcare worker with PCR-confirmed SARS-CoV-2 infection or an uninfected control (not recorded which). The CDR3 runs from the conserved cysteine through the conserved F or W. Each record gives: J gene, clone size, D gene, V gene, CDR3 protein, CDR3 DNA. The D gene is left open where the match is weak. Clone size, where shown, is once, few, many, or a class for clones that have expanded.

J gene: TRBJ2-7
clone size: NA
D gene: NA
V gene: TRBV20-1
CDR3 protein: CSATSRLAGEQYF
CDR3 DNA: TGCAGTGCGACCTCTAGGCTAGCTGGCGAGCAGTACTTC

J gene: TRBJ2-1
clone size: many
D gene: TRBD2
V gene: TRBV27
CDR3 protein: CASSQAGEGVRDEQFF
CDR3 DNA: TGTGCCAGCAGTCAGGCCGGGGAGGGTGTGAGGGATGAGCAGTTCTTC

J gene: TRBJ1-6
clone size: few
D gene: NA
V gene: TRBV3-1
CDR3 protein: CASSSTGNSPLHF
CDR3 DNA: TGTGCCAGCAGCAGTACCGGGAATTCACCCCTCCACTTT

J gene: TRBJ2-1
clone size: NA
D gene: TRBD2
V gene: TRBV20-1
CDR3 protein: CSAHQLGGSWSSEQFF
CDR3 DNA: TGCAGTGCTCACCAACTGGGCGGGAGTTGGTCTAGTGAGCAGTTCTTC

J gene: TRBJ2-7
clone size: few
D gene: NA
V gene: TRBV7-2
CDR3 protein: CASSRDVSSYEQYF
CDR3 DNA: TGTGCCAGCAGCAGAGACGTAAGCTCCTACGAGCAGTACTTC

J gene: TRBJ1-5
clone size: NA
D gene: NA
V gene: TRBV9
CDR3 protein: CASSVGLSSNQPQHF
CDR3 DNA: TGTGCCAGCAGCGTCGGTTTATCTAGCAATCAGCCCCAGCATTTT

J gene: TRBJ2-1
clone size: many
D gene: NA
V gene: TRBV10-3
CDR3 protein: CAIRSPGLYNEQFF
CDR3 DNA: TGTGCCATCAGGTCGCCGGGACTGTACAATGAGCAGTTCTTC

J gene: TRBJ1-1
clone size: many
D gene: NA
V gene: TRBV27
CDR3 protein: CASSWDSRRTEAFF
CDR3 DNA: TGTGCCAGCAGCTGGGACTCCAGAAGGACTGAAGCTTTCTTT

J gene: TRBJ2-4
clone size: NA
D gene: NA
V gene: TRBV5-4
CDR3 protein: CATARDSSKNIQYF
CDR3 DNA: TGTGCCACCGCCCGGGACTCCTCCAAAAACATTCAGTACTTC

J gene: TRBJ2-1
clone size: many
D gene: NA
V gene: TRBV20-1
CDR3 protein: CSAGAQGNEQFF
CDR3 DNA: TGCAGTGCTGGCGCACAAGGAAATGAGCAGTTCTTC

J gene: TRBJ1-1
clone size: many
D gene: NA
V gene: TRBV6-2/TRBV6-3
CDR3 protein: CASSSRTEAFF
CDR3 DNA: TGTGCCAGCAGTTCTCGGACTGAAGCTTTCTTT

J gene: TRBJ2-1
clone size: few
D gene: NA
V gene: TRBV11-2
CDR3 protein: CASSPRVESYNEQFF
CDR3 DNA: TGTGCCAGCAGCCCACGGGTGGAATCCTACAATGAGCAGTTCTTC

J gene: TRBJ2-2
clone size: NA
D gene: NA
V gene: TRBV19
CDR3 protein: CASSISLGATGELFF
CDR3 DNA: TGTGCCAGTAGTATCTCGCTGGGTGCCACCGGGGAGCTGTTTTTT

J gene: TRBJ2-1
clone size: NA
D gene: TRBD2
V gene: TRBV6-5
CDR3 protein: CASNPRGGAGLGEQFF
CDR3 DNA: TGTGCCAGCAATCCCCGGGGGGGCGCCGGTCTGGGGGAGCAGTTCTTC

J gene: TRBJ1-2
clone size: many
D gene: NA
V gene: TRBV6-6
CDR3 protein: CASSLGPPYGYTF
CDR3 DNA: TGTGCCAGCAGCCTCGGCCCGCCCTATGGCTACACCTTC

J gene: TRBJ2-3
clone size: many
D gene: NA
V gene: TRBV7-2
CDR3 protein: CASSSRLGTQYF
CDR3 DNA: TGTGCCAGCAGCTCCAGGCTAGGTACGCAGTATTTT

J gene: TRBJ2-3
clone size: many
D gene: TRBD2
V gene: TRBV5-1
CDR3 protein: CASSSGRARTDTQYF
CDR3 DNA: TGCGCCAGCAGCAGCGGGAGGGCCCGCACAGATACGCAGTATTTT

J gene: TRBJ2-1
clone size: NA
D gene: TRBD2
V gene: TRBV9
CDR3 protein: CASSVAAGRAAEQFF
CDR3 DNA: TGTGCCAGCAGCGTAGCTGCCGGGAGGGCCGCTGAGCAGTTCTTC

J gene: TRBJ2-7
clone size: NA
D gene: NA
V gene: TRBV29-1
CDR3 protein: CSVEEGEQYF
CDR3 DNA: TGCAGCGTTGAAGAAGGCGAGCAGTACTTC

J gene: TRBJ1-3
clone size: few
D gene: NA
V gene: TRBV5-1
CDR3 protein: CASSLEGGKRNTIYF
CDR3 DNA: TGCGCCAGCAGCTTGGAAGGGGGTAAAAGAAACACCATATATTTT

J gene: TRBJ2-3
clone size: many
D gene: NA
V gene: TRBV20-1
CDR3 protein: CSAPRGTDTQYF
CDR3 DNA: TGCAGTGCTCCGCGGGGCACAGATACGCAGTATTTT

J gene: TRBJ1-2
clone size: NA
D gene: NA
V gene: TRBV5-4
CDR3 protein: CASSPEGRQADGYTF
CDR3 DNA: TGTGCCAGCAGCCCCGAGGGACGACAGGCCGATGGCTACACCTTC

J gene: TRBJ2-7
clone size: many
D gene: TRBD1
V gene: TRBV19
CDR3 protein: CASSRYGDRGYEQYF
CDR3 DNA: TGTGCCAGTAGTAGATATGGGGACAGGGGCTACGAGCAGTACTTC

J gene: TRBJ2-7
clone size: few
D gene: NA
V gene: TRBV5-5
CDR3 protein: CASLSDSPYEQYF
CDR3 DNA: TGTGCCAGCCTTTCGGACAGCCCCTACGAGCAGTACTTC

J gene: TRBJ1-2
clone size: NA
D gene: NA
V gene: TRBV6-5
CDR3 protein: CASSPGRNYGYTF
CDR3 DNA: TGTGCCAGCAGCCCGGGACGGAACTATGGCTACACCTTC

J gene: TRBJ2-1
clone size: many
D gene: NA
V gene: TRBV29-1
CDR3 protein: CSVEGVVDGAHNEQFF
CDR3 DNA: TGCAGCGTTGAAGGGGTGGTAGATGGGGCACATAATGAGCAGTTCTTC

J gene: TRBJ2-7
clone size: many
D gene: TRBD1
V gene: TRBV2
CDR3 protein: CASPRGDRVDEQYF
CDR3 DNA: TGTGCCAGCCCCAGGGGGGACAGGGTGGACGAGCAGTACTTC

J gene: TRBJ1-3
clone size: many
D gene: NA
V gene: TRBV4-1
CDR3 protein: CASSQGAGNTIYF
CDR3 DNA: TGCGCCAGCAGCCAAGGAGCTGGAAACACCATATATTTT

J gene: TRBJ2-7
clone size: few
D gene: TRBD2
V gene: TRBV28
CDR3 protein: CASSSPDGVAGTHEQYF
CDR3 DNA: TGTGCCAGCAGTTCCCCCGATGGGGTAGCGGGAACTCACGAGCAGTACTTC

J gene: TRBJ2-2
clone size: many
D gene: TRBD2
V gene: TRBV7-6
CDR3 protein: CASSTTSGGAEGAGELFF
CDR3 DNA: TGTGCCAGCAGCACTACTAGCGGGGGGGCCGAGGGCGCCGGGGAGCTGTTTTTT

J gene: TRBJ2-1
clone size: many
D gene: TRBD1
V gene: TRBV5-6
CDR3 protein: CASTDWGTENNEQFF
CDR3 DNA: TGTGCCAGCACCGATTGGGGGACAGAAAACAATGAGCAGTTCTTC

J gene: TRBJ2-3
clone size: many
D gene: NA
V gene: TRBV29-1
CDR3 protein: CSVGGGKADTQYF
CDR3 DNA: TGCAGCGTTGGGGGGGGCAAGGCAGATACGCAGTATTTT

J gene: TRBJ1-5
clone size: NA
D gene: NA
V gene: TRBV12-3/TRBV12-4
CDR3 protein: CASSSSLYSNQPQHF
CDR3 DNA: TGTGCCAGCAGCTCAAGTCTCTATAGCAATCAGCCCCAGCATTTT

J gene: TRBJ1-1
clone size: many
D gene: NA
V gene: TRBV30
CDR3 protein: CAWSVSRTEAFF
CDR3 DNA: TGTGCCTGGAGTGTAAGTAGGACTGAAGCTTTCTTT

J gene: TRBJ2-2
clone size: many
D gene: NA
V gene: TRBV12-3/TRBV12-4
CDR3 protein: CAIQDGRKWTGELFF
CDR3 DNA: TGTGCCATACAGGATGGACGGAAATGGACCGGGGAGCTGTTTTTT

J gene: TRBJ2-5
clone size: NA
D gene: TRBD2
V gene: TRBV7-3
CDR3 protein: CASSSGGGPPETQYF
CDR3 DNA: TGTGCCAGCAGCTCTGGCGGGGGGCCACCGGAGACCCAGTACTTC